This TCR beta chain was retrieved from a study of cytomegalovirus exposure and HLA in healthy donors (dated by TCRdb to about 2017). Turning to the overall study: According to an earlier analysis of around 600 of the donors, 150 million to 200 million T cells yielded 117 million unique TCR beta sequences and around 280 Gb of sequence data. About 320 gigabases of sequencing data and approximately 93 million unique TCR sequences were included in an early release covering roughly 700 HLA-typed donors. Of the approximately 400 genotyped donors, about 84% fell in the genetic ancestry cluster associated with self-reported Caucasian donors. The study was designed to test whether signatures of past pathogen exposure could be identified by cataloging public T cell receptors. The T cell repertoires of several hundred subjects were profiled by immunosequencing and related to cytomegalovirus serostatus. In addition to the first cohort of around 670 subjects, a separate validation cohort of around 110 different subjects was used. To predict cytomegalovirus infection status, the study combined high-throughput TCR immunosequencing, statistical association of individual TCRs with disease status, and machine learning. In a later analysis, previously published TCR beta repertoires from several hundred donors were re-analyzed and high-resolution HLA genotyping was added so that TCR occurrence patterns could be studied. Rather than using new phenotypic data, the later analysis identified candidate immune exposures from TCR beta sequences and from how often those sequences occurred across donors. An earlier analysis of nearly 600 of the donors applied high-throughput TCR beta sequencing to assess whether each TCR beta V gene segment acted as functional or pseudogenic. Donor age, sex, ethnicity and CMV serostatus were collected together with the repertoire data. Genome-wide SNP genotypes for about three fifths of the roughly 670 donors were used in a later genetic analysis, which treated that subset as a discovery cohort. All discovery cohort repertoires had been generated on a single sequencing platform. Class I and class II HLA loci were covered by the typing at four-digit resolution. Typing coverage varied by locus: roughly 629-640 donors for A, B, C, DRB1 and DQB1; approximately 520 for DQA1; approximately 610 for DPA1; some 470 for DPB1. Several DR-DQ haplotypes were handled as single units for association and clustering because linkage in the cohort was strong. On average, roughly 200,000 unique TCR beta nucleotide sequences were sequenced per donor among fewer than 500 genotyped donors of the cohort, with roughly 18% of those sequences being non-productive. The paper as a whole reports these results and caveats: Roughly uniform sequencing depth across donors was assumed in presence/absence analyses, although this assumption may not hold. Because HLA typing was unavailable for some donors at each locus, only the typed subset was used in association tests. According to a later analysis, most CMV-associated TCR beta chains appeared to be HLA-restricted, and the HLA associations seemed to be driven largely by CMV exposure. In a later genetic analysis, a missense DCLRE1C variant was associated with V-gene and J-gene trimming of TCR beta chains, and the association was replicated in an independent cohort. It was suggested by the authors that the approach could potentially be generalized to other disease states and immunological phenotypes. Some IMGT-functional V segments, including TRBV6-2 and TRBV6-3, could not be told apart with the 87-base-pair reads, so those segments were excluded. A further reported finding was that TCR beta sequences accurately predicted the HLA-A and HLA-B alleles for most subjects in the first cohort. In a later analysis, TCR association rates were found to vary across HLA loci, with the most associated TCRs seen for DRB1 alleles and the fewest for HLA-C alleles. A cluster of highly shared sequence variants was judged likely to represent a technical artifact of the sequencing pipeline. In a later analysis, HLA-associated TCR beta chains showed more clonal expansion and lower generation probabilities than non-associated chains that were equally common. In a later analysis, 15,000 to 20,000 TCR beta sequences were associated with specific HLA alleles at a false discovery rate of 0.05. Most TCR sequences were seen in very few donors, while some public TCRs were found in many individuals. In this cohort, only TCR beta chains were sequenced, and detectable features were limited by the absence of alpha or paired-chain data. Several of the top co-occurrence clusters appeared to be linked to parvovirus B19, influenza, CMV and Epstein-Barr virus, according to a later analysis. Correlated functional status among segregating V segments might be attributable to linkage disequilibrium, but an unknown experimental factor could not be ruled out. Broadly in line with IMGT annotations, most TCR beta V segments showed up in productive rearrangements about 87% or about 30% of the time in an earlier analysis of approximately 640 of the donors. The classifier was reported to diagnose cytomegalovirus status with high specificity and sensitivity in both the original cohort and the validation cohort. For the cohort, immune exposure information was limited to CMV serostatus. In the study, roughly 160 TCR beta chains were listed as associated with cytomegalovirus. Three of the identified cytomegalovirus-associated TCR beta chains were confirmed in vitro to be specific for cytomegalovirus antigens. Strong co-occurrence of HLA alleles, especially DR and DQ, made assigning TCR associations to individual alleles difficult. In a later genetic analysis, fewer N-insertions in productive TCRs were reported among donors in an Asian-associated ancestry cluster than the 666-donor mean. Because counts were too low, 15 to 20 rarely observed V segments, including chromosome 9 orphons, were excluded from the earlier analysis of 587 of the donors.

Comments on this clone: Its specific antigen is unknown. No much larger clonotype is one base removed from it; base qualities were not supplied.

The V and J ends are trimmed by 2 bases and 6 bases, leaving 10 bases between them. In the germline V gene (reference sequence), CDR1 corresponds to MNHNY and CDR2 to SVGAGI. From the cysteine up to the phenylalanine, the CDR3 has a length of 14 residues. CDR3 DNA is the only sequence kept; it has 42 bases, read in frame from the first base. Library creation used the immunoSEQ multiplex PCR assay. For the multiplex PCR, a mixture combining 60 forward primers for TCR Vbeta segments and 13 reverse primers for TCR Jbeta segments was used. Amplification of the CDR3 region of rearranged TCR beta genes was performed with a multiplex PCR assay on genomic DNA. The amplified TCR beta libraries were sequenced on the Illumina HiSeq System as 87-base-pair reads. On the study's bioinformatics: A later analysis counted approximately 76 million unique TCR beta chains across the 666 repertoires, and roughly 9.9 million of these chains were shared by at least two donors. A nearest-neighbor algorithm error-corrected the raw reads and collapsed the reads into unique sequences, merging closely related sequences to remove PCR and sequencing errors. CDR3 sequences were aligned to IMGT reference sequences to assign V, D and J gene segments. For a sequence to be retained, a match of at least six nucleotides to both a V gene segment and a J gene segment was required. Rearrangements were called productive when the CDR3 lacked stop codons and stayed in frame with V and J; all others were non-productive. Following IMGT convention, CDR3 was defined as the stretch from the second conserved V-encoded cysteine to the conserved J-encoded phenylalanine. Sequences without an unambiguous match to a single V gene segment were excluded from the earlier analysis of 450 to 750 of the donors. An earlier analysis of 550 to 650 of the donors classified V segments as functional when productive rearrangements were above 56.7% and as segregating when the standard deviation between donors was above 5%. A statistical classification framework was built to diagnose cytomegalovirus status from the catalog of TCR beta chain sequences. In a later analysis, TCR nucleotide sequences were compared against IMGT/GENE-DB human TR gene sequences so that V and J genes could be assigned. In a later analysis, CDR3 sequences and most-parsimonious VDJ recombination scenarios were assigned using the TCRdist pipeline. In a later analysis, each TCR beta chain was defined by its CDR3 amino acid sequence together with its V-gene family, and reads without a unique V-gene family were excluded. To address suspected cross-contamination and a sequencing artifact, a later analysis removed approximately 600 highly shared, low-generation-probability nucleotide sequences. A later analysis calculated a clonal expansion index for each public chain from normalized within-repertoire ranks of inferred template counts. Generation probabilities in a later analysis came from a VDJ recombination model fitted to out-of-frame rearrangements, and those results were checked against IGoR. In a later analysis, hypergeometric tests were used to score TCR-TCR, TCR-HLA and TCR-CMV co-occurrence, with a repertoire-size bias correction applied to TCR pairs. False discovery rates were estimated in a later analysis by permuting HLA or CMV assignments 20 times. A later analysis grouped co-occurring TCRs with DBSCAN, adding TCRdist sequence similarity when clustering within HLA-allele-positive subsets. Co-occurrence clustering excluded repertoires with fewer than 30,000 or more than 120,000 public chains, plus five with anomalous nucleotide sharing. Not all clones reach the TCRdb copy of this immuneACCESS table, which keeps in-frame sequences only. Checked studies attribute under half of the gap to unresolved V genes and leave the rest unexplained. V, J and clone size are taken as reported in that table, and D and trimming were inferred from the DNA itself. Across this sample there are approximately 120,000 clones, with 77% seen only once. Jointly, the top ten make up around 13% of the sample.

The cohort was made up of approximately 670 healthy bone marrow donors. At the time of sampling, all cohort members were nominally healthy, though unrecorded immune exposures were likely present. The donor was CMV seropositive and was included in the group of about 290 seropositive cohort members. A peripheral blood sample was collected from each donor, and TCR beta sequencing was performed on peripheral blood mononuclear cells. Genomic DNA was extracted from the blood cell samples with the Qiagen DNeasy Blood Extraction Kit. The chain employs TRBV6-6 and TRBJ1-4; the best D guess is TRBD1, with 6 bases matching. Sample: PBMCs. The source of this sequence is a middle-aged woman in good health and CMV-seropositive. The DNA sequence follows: TGTGCCAGCAGTTACCGGGGGGCCGATGAAAAACTGTTTTTT. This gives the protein CASSYRGADEKLFF.